Following are 10 T cell receptor beta chains from one sample sequenced in a study of cytomegalovirus exposure and HLA in healthy donors. The PCR contained 60 Vbeta and 13 Jbeta primers. Assay used: immunoSEQ multiplex PCR; TCRdb lists only in-frame clones, some missing. The sample contains roughly 93,000 clones, about 82% of which appear only once. Sequencing used PBMCs. The receptors here all came from a man aged 30 to 39 in good health and CMV-seronegative.

This sequence joins TRBV13 and TRBJ2-1; 10 bases map to TRBD2. The length of the CDR3 is 16 residues. CDR1 is PRHDT, CDR2 FYEKMQ, per germline (reference sequence). V lost 5 bases to trimming and J lost 8 bases; unmatched junction nucleotides: 12. The CDR3 sequence is CASSTTLAGVGDEQFF. CDR3 sequence (DNA): TGTGCCAGCAGCACAACTCTAGCGGGGGTAGGTGATGAGCAGTTCTTC.

The chain uses TRBV11-2 and TRBJ2-7; tentatively, D is TRBD2 (5 bases). CDR1 and CDR2 (germline): SGHAT, FQNNGV. The V and J ends lost 2 bases and 3 bases respectively, with 14 bases between them. This CDR3 is built from 15 residues. This CDR3 reads CASSLTSSGDYEQYF. As DNA, the CDR3 is TGTGCCAGCAGCTTAACCTCGAGCGGAGACTACGAGCAGTACTTC.

V gene TRBV6-5 combines with J gene TRBJ1-1; D is unclear. Germline lookup yields CDR1 MNHEY and CDR2 SVGAGI. The CDR3 spans 13 residues. V gave up 1 base and J gave up 10 bases, with 13 bases separating them. The CDR3: CASSYFSSAGAFF. The DNA of the CDR3 is TGTGCCAGCAGTTACTTTAGTAGCGCAGGAGCTTTCTTT.

The chain uses TRBV11-2 and TRBJ2-5; D is unresolved. Germline V CDR1 and CDR2: SGHAT, FQNNGV. V was clipped by 0 bases and J by 5 bases, with 7 bases between them. This CDR3 is built from 13 residues. CDR3 bases: TGTGCCAGCAGCTTAGATCCTCAGGAGACCCAGTACTTC. It encodes CASSLDPQETQYF.

CDR3 DNA: TGTGCCAGCAGCTTAATGCCGTGGGGGACTAGCGTATACGAGCAGTACTTC. Translation gives CASSLMPWGTSVYEQYF. The rearrangement uses TRBV7-2 and TRBJ2-7, with 10 positions matching TRBD2. The CDR3 has 17 amino acids. With 2 bases clipped from V and 4 bases from J, the junction kept 11 bases outside the gene matches. CDR1 and CDR2 (germline): SGHTA, FQGNSA.

V usage is TRBV6-1 and J usage is TRBJ2-3, with 7 bases aligning to TRBD1. This CDR3 is built from 14 residues. Germline assignment: CDR1 MNHNS and CDR2 SASEGT. V lost 4 bases, J lost 5 bases, and 6 bases stayed unmatched. In DNA form, the CDR3 reads TGTGCCAGCAGTGGCGGACAGGAGAGAGATACGCAGTATTTT. This gives the protein CASSGGQERDTQYF.

This clone was seen only a few times. Compared with germline, one end of the junction differs, possibly owing to a read error. DNA for the CDR3: TGTGCCAGCAGTCCGGGAGGGGAGGGGAAAAGGACCCCAAGGTTC. This encodes CASSPGGEGKRTPRF. The chain is built from TRBV25-1 and TRBJ2-4; 8 nucleotides align to TRBD2. In germline, CDR1 is MGHDK, CDR2 SYGVNS. The CDR3 covers 15 residues. Filled out from reference TRBV25-1 and TRBJ2-4, the complete variable domain reads EADIYQTPRYLVIGTGKKITLECSQTMGHDKMYWYQQDPGMELHLIHYSYGVNSTEKGDLSSESTVSRIRTEHFPLTLESARPSHTSQYLCASSPGGEGKRTPRFGAGTRLSVL.

The chain is built from TRBV4-1 and TRBJ2-7; TRBD1 matches 8 bases. The V gene's germline CDR1 is MGHRA and CDR2 YSYEKL. The CDR3 has 16 residues. V dropped 1 base and J dropped 2; count of bases not matched to a gene: 7. The CDR3 loop reads CASSQVRAGGTYEQYF. In DNA, the CDR3 is TGCGCCAGCAGCCAAGTGAGGGCAGGGGGCACCTACGAGCAGTACTTC.

The V call is TRBV19, the J call TRBJ2-7; 9 nucleotides agree with TRBD2. The CDR3 length is 13 residues. The germline V gene encodes CDR1 LNHDA and CDR2 SQIVND (reference sequence). V dropped 3 bases and J dropped 6; count of bases not matched to a gene: 3. This CDR3 is CASSIRTSAEQYF. The DNA of the CDR3 is TGTGCCAGTAGTATCCGGACTAGCGCCGAGCAGTACTTC.

This clone was seen more than once but under ten times. The chain uses TRBV5-6 and TRBJ1-3, with 7 bases aligning to TRBD1. Looked up from germline, CDR1 is SGHDT and CDR2 is YYEEEE. The CDR3 loop spans 14 amino acids. V lost 6 bases and J lost 3; bases outside the gene matches: 6. For the CDR3, the DNA is TGTGCCAGCACCAGAGGGGGCTTTGGAAACACCATATATTTT. Its translation is CASTRGGFGNTIYF.